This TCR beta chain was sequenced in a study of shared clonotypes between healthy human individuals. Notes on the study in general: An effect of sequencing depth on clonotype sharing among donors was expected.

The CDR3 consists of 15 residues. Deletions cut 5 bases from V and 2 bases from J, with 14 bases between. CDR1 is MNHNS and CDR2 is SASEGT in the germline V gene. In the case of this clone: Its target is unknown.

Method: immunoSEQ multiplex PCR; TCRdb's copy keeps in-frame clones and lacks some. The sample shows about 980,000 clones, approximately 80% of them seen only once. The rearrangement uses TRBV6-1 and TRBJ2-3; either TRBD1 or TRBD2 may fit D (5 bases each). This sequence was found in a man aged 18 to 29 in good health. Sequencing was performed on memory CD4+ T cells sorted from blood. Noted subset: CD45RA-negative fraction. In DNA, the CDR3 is TGTGCCAGCAGTTCTTCAGTCGGGGCCACAGATACGCAGTATTTT. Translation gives CASSSSVGATDTQYF.